This T cell receptor (beta chain) was identified during a study of blood T cell repertoires in COVID-19. CDR3 length equals 15 residues. Unmatched junction bases numbered 4, after V lost 0 bases and J lost 4 bases. The germline V gene encodes CDR1 SGHNT and CDR2 YYREEE (reference sequence). Only in-frame clones appear in the TCRdb table, and some are missing; sequencing was by immunoSEQ multiplex PCR. The sample lists 170,000 or so clones, roughly 88% seen once, with less than 3% in the top ten. This clonotype was sampled from a woman aged 60-75 years with acute or convalescent COVID-19. The sample was peripheral blood. The V gene is TRBV5-4, the J gene TRBJ2-7; 10 bases match TRBD1. CDR3 sequence: CASSLVTGGTYEQYF. The CDR3 DNA is TGTGCCAGCAGCTTGGTGACAGGGGGCACATACGAGCAGTACTTC.